This passage covers 21 T cell receptor beta chains from one sample sequenced in a study of T cell responses to AZD1222 COVID-19 vaccine. Generated by immunoSEQ multiplex PCR, the TCRdb table keeps only in-frame clones and is missing some. This table holds roughly 150,000 clones, approximately 85% found once. Material: peripheral blood, obtained on day 0 of AZD1222 vaccination. Receptor source: an adult in good health.

V is TRBV27 and J is TRBJ2-7; D possibly corresponds to TRBD1 (5 bases). This CDR3 comprises 10 residues. V was shortened by 4 bases and J by 8 bases, with 6 bases between the two germline ends. Per germline, CDR1 MNHEY and CDR2 SMNVEV (reference sequence). The CDR3 sequence is CASSWTKQYF. Here the CDR3 DNA reads TGTGCCAGCAGTTGGACAAAGCAGTACTTC.

The chain carries TRBV7-2 and TRBJ2-1; possible D gene TRBD1, 6 bases. This CDR3 spans 12 amino acids. Per the germline V gene, CDR1 is SGHTA and CDR2 is FQGNSA. V was shortened by 5 bases and J by 9 bases, with 11 bases between the two germline ends. CDR3 sequence reads: CASSTLGGEQFF. CDR3 coding DNA: TGTGCCAGCAGCACCCTAGGGGGTGAGCAGTTCTTC. Combining the CDR3 with reference TRBV7-2 and TRBJ2-1 gives the whole variable domain GAGVSQSPSNKVTEKGKDVELRCDPISGHTALYWYRQSLGQGLEFLIYFQGNSAPDKSGLPSDRFSAERTGGSVSTLTIQRTQQEDSAVYLCASSTLGGEQFFGPGTRLTVL.

V usage is TRBV5-4 and J usage is TRBJ2-3; maybe TRBD2 (6 bases). Per germline, CDR1 SGHNT and CDR2 YYREEE (reference sequence). The CDR3 is 19 residues long. V was clipped by 0 bases and J by 3 bases, with 23 bases between them. CDR3 protein: CASSLEWDGRKGKTDTQYF. In DNA form, the CDR3 reads TGTGCCAGCAGCTTGGAATGGGACGGGAGAAAGGGAAAAACAGATACGCAGTATTTT.

The chain joins TRBV27 to TRBJ2-1, with D unresolved. The CDR3 extends over 15 amino acids. V was trimmed by 6 bases and J by 0 bases, leaving 12 bases between them. Germline CDR1 and CDR2: MNHEY and SMNVEV (reference sequence). The CDR3 region is CASSPTGSSYNEQFF. The DNA of the CDR3 is TGTGCCAGCAGCCCAACGGGCAGCTCCTACAATGAGCAGTTCTTC.

The gene calls are TRBV29-1 and TRBJ1-1; D is uncertain. CDR3 length: 10 amino acids. Germline V gene sequence: CDR1 SQVTM, CDR2 ANQGSEA. The ends were cut back, 4 bases at V and 6 bases at J, with 6 bases in the middle. The DNA for the CDR3 is TGCAGCGTTGGACGGCCTGAAGCTTTCTTT. Translating it yields CSVGRPEAFF.

The CDR3 spells CASSLARDSYEQYF. The CDR3 DNA reads TGCGCCAGCAGCTTGGCGAGAGACTCCTACGAGCAGTACTTC. V usage is TRBV5-1 and J usage is TRBJ2-7; D gene ambiguous. The CDR3 length is 14 residues. Trimming shortened V by 0 bases and J by 0 bases, and 7 bases separated the two germline ends. Germline CDR1 SGHRS, CDR2 YFSETQ.

This sequence joins TRBV7-8 and TRBJ1-6; D not resolved. Germline V gene lookup returns CDR1 SGHVS and CDR2 FQNEAQ. V gave up 7 bases and J gave up 6 bases, with 16 bases separating them. CDR3 length: 15 residues. Written as DNA, the CDR3 is TGTGCCAGCAATCCCCTGGGGATTAGTAATTCACCCCTCCACTTT. Protein: CASNPLGISNSPLHF.

The chain combines TRBV6-5 with TRBJ1-5, with D unclear. V dropped 7 bases and J dropped 4 bases, with 17 bases sitting between them. The length of the CDR3 is 15 residues. Germline CDR1 is MNHEY and CDR2 is SVGAGI. For the CDR3, the DNA is TGTGCCAGCATCGAGCGGGTGTCGGGAAATCAGCCCCAGCATTTT. Translation gives CASIERVSGNQPQHF.

The chain carries TRBV28 and TRBJ1-5; TRBD1 matches 10 bases. Germline CDR1 MDHEN, CDR2 SYDVKM. The CDR3 covers 14 residues. V was pared by 2 bases and J by 7 bases, with 2 bases of the junction left unmatched. The CDR3 region is CASSLGTGDQPQHF. The CDR3 DNA sequence: TGTGCCAGCAGTTTAGGGACAGGGGACCAGCCCCAGCATTTT.

The V gene is TRBV2, the J gene TRBJ2-3; tentative D call: TRBD2 (6 bases). CDR1 is SNHLY and CDR2 is FYNNEI in the germline V gene. The CDR3 extends over 15 amino acids. V lost 6 bases, J lost 0 bases, and 13 bases lay in between. Written as DNA, the CDR3 is TGTGCCAGCAGCCGGGCGGAGGGGAGCACAGATACGCAGTATTTT. This codes for CASSRAEGSTDTQYF.

The J gene is TRBJ2-6, the V gene TRBV4-2; no definite D call. The CDR3 runs to 16 residues. The germline CDR1 and CDR2 sequences are LGHNA and YNFKEQ. The V and J ends lost 4 bases and 0 bases respectively, with 10 bases between them. The CDR3 protein is CASSRLPPSGANVLTF. Here the CDR3 DNA reads TGTGCCAGCAGCCGTCTACCCCCCTCTGGGGCCAACGTCCTGACTTTC.

The chain links TRBV19 to TRBJ1-3; 7 bases fit TRBD1. Germline V gene sequence: CDR1 LNHDA, CDR2 SQIVND (reference sequence). This CDR3 is built from 14 residues. V lost 10 bases to trimming and J lost 0 bases; unmatched junction nucleotides: 6. CDR3 sequence: CATTDRHSGNTIYF. Written as DNA, the CDR3 is TGTGCCACCACGGACAGGCACTCTGGAAACACCATATATTTT.

This sequence joins TRBV5-5 and TRBJ1-1, with D possibly TRBD1 on 6 matching bases. Trimming took 3 bases from V and 3 from J, leaving 9 bases between them. CDR3 length: 13 residues. CDR1 and CDR2 (germline): SGHKS, YYEKEE (reference sequence). The DNA of the CDR3 is TGTGCCAGCAGCTCACAGGGTGACACTGAAGCTTTCTTT. Translation: CASSSQGDTEAFF. Using reference TRBV5-5 and TRBJ1-1 for the parts outside the CDR3, the full variable domain is DAGVTQSPTHLIKTRGQQVTLRCSPISGHKSVSWYQQVLGQGPQFIFQYYEKEERGRGNFPDRFSARQFPNYSSELNVNALLLGDSALYLCASSSQGDTEAFFGQGTRLTVV.

The rearrangement links TRBV7-8 to TRBJ1-6; 8 bases are a match to TRBD1. This CDR3 region has 15 residues. J lost 8 bases, V lost 3 bases, and 6 bases had no gene match. Germline lookup yields CDR1 SGHVS and CDR2 FQNEAQ. CDR3 nucleotide sequence: TGTGCCAGCAGCTTCCAGACAGGGGCAGATTCACCCCTCCACTTT. Residues: CASSFQTGADSPLHF.

J is TRBJ1-6 and V is TRBV6-6, with D possibly TRBD1 on 6 matching bases. Trimming shortened V by 6 bases and J by 5 bases, and 14 bases separated the two germline ends. CDR3 length: 15 residues. In germline, CDR1 is MNHNY, CDR2 SVGAGI (reference sequence). CDR3 DNA: TGTGCCAGCAGCCCCCCACAGGGAGATAATTCACCCCTCCACTTT. This sequence encodes CASSPPQGDNSPLHF.

The chain carries TRBV6-5 and TRBJ2-7; D remains ambiguous. Germline V CDR1 and CDR2: MNHEY, SVGAGI. V gave up 6 bases and J gave up 4 bases, with 16 bases separating them. This CDR3 comprises 14 residues. CDR3 DNA sequence: TGTGCCAGCAGCGCCGAAATGCAACTATACGAGCAGTACTTC. This codes for CASSAEMQLYEQYF.

V gene TRBV7-9 combines with J gene TRBJ1-2; 7 bases map to TRBD1. The CDR3 is 13 amino acids. Trimming at V came to 5 bases and at J to 8 bases, leaving 8 bases not matched to a gene. Germline CDR1 and CDR2: SEHNR and FQNEAQ (reference sequence). CDR3 DNA sequence: TGTGCCAGCAGCCCAAGACAGGGTGGCGGCTACACCTTC. This sequence encodes CASSPRQGGGYTF.

The CDR3 nucleotides read TGTGCCAGCAGCGTAGGACAGGTACATTCCTACGAGCAGTACTTC. It specifies CASSVGQVHSYEQYF. The chain links TRBV9 to TRBJ2-7; tentative D call: TRBD1 (6 bases). The CDR3 totals 15 residues. From germline, CDR1 is SGDLS and CDR2 YYNGEE. The V gene lost 0 bases and the J gene lost 1 base, with 11 bases spanning the gap.

The chain links TRBV18 to TRBJ2-1; 7 nucleotides match TRBD2. CDR3 length equals 15 residues. Germline lookup yields CDR1 KGHSH and CDR2 LQKENI. J gave up 7 bases and V 6 bases, and 12 bases lay outside the gene matches. The CDR3 region is CASSEIRGVGNEQFF. The CDR3 bases are TGTGCCAGCTCGGAGATACGGGGGGTTGGAAATGAGCAGTTCTTC.

This clone was detected only once. V usage is TRBV7-2 and J usage is TRBJ2-7; D tentatively fits TRBD1 or TRBD2 (5 bases each). Trimming left V 7 bases short and J 6 bases short, with 19 bases between. The CDR3 spans 14 residues. Germline V lookup: CDR1 SGHTA, CDR2 FQGNSA. The CDR3 is CASTENSGPSEQYF. The CDR3 DNA reads as TGTGCCAGCACCGAAAACTCGGGGCCCTCCGAGCAGTACTTC.

This sequence joins TRBV28 and TRBJ2-2; either TRBD1 or TRBD2 may fit D (5 bases each). There are 17 residues in the CDR3. V was pared by 4 bases and J by 4 bases, with 19 bases between. Germline V gene sequence: CDR1 MDHEN, CDR2 SYDVKM. The chain's CDR3 is CASSSGWTGTFTGELFF. The CDR3 coding sequence is TGTGCCAGCAGTTCAGGGTGGACGGGAACTTTCACCGGGGAGCTGTTTTTT.